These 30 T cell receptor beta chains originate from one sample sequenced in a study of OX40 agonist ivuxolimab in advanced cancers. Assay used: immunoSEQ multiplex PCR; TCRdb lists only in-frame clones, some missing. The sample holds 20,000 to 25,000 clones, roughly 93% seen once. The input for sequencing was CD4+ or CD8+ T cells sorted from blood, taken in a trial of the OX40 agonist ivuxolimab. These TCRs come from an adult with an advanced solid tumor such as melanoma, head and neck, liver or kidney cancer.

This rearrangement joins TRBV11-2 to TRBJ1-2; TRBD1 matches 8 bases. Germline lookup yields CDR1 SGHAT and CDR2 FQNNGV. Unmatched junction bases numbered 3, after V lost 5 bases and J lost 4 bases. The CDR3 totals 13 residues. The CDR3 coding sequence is TGTGCCAGCAGCGAAGGACAGGGCTATGGCTACACCTTC. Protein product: CASSEGQGYGYTF.

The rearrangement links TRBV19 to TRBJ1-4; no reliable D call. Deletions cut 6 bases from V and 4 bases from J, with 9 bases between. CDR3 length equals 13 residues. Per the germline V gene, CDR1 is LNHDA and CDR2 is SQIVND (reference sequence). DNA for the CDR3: TGTGCCAGTAGGCCCGAAGGTAATGAAAAACTGTTTTTT. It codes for CASRPEGNEKLFF.

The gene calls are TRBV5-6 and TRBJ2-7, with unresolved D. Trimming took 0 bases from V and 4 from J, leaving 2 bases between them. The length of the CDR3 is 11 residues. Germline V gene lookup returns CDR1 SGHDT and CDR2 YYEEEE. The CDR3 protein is CASSLDYEQYF. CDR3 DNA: TGTGCCAGCAGCTTGGATTACGAGCAGTACTTC.

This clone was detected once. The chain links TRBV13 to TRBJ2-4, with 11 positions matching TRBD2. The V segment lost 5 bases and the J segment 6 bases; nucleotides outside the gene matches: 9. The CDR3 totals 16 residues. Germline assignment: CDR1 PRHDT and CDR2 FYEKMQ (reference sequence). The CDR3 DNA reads TGTGCCAGCAGCCCCTTCGGGACTAGCGGAGGAAACATTCAGTACTTC. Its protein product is CASSPFGTSGGNIQYF.

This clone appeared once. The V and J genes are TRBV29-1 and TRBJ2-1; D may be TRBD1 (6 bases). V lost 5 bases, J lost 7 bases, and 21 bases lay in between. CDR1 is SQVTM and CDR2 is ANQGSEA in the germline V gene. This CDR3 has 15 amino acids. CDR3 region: CSVSERGTLLNEQFF. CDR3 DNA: TGCAGCGTTTCCGAGAGGGGGACCCTCTTGAATGAGCAGTTCTTC.

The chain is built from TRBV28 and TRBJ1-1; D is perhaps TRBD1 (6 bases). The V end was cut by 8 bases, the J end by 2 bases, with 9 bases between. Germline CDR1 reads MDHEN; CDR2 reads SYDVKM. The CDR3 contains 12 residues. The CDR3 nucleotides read TGTGCCAGCGGGGGGCCCAACACTGAAGCTTTCTTT. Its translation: CASGGPNTEAFF.

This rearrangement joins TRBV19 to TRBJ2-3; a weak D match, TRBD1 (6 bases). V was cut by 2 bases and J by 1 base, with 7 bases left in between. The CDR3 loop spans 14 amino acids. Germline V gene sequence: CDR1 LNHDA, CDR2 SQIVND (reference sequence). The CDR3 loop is CASSISGGTDTQYF. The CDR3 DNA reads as TGTGCCAGTAGTATATCAGGGGGCACAGATACGCAGTATTTT.

Written as DNA, the CDR3 is TGTGCCAGCAGTTTAACGACAGGGGGCAACCCTGGGGCCAACGTCCTGACTTTC. Amino acids: CASSLTTGGNPGANVLTF. The chain couples TRBV28 to TRBJ2-6, with 10 bases identical to TRBD1. The CDR3 spans 18 residues. J was trimmed by 2 bases and V by 2 bases; bases with no gene match: 6. Germline CDR1 reads MDHEN; CDR2 reads SYDVKM.

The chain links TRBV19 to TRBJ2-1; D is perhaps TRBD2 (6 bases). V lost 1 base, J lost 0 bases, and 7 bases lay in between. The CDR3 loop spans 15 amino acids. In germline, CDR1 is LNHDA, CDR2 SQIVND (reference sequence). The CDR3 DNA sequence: TGTGCCAGTAGTATAGGGGGGGTCTCCTACAATGAGCAGTTCTTC. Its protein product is CASSIGGVSYNEQFF. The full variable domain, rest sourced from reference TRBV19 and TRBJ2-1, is DGGITQSPKYLFRKEGQNVTLSCEQNLNHDAMYWYRQDPGQGLRLIYYSQIVNDFQKGDIAEGYSVSREKKESFPLTVTSAQKNPTAFYLCASSIGGVSYNEQFFGPGTRLTVL.

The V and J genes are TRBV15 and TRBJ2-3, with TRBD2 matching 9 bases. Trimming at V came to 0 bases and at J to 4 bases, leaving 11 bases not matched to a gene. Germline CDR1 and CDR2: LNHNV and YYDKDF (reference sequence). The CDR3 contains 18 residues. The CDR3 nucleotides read TGTGCCACCAGCAGAGATGGGGGCCGCGGGAGGGCCGCAGATACGCAGTATTTT. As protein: CATSRDGGRGRAADTQYF.

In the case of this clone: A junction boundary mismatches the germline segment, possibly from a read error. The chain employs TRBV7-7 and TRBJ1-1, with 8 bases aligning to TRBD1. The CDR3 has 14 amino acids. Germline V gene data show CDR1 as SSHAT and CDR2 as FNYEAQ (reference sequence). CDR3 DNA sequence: TGTGCTAGCAGCGACAGGGGTGGGAACACTGAAGCTTTCTTT. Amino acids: CASSDRGGNTEAFF.

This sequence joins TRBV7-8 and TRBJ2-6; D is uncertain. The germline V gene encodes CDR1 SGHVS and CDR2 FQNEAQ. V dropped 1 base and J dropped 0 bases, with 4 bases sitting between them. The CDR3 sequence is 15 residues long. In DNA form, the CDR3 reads TGTGCCAGCAGCTTAGTCCTCTCTGGGGCCAACGTCCTGACTTTC. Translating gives CASSLVLSGANVLTF. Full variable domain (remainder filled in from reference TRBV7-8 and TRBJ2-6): GAGVSQSPRYKVAKRGQDVALRCDPISGHVSLFWYQQALGQGPEFLTYFQNEAQLDKSGLPSDRFFAERPEGSVSTLKIQRTQQEDSAVYLCASSLVLSGANVLTFGAGSRLTVL.

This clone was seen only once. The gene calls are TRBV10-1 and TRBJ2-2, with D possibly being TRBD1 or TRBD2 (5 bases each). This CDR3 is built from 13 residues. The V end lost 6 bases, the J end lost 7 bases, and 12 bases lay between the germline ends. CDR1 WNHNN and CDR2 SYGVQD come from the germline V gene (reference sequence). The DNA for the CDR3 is TGCGCCAGCAGAGCCAGGGAGTTCGGGGAGCTGTTTTTT. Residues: CASRAREFGELFF.

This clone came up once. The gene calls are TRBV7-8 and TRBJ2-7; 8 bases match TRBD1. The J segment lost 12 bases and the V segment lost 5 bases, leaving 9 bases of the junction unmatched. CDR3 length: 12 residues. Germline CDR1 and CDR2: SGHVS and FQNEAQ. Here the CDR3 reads CASSHNRDRLYF. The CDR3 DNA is TGTGCCAGCAGCCATAACCGGGACAGGCTGTACTTC. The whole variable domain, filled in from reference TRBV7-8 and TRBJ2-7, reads GAGVSQSPRYKVAKRGQDVALRCDPISGHVSLFWYQQALGQGPEFLTYFQNEAQLDKSGLPSDRFFAERPEGSVSTLKIQRTQQEDSAVYLCASSHNRDRLYFGPGTRLTVT.

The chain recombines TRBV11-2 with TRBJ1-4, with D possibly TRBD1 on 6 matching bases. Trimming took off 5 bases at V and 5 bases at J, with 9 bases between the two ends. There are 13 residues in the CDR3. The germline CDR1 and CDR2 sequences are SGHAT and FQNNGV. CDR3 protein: CASSAQGNEKLFF. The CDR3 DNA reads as TGTGCCAGCAGCGCCCAGGGGAATGAAAAACTGTTTTTT.

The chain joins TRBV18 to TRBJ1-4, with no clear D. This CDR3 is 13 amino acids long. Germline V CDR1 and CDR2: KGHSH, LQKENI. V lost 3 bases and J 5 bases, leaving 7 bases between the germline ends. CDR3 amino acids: CASSPTENEKLFF. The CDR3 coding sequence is TGTGCCAGCTCACCGACGGAGAATGAAAAACTGTTTTTT.

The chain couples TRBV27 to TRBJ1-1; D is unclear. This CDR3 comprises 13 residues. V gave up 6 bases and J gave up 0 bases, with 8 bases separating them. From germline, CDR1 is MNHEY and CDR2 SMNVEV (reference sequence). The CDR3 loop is CASREEMNTEAFF. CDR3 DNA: TGTGCCAGCAGAGAAGAGATGAACACTGAAGCTTTCTTT.

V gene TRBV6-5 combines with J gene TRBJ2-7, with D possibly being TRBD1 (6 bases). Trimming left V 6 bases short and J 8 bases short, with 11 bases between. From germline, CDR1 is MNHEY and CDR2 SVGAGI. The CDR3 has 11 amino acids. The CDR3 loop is CASRTGSQQYF. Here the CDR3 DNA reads TGTGCCAGCAGAACAGGGTCCCAGCAGTACTTC.

In nucleotides, the CDR3 is TGTGCCAGCAATCCATCGATCTCGAACACTGAAGCTTTCTTT. It specifies CASNPSISNTEAFF. The chain employs TRBV2 and TRBJ1-1; D is unclear. Per germline, CDR1 SNHLY and CDR2 FYNNEI. Trimming took 7 bases from V and 1 from J, leaving 13 bases between them. The CDR3 is made up of 14 amino acids.

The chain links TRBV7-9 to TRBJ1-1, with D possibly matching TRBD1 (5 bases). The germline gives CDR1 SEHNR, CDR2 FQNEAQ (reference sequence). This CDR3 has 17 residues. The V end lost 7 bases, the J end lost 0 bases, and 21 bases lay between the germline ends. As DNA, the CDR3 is TGTGCCAGCATCTTTCTCCGGGGGTTTTACATGAACACTGAAGCTTTCTTT. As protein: CASIFLRGFYMNTEAFF.

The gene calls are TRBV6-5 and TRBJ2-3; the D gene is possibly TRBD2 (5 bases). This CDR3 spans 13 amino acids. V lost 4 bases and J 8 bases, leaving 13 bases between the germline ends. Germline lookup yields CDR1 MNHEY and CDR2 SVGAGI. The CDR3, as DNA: TGTGCCAGCAGTTTCGGACGAGAGGGTACGCAGTATTTT. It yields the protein CASSFGREGTQYF.

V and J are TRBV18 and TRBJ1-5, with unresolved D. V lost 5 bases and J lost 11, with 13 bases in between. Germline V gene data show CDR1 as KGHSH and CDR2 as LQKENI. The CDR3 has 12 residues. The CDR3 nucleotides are TGTGCCAGCTCATCAACACCCCCAGCCCAGCATTTT. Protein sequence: CASSSTPPAQHF.

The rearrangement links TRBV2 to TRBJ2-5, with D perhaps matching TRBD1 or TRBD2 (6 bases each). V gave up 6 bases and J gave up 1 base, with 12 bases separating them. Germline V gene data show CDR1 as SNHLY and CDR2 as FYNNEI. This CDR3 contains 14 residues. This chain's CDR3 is CASRRDNVQETQYF. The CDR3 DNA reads TGTGCCAGCAGGCGGGACAACGTCCAAGAGACCCAGTACTTC.

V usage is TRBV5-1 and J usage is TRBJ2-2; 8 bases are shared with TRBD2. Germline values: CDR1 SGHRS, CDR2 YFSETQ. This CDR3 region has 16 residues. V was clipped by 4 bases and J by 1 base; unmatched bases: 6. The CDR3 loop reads CASSRSSGRNTGELFF. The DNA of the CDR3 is TGCGCCAGCAGCCGAAGCAGCGGGAGGAACACCGGGGAGCTGTTTTTT.

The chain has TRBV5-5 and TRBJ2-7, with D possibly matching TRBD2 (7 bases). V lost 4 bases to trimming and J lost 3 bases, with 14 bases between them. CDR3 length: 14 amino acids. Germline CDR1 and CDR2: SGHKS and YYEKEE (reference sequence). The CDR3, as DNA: TGTGCCAGCAGCAGAGCGGGACACATCTACGAGCAGTACTTC. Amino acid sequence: CASSRAGHIYEQYF.

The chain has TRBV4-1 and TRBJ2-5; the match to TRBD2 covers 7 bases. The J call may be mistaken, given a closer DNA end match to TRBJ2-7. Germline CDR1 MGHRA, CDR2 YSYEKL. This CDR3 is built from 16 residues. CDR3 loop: CASSPFPGTTSYEQYF. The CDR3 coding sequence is TGCGCCAGCAGCCCCTTTCCCGGGACTACCTCCTACGAGCAGTACTTC.

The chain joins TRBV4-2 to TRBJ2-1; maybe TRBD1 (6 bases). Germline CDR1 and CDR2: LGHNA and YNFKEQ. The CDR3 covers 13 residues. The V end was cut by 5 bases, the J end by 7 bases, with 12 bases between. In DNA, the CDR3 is TGTGCCAGCAGCTTGTACAGGGATAATGAGCAGTTCTTC. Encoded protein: CASSLYRDNEQFF.

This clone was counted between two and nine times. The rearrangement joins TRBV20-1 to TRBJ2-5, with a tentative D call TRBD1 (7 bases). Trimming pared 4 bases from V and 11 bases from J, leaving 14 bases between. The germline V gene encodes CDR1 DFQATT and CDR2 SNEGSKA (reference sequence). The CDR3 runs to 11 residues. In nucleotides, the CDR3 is TGCAGTGCTACCACAGGGGCGGGACAGTACTTC. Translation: CSATTGAGQYF.

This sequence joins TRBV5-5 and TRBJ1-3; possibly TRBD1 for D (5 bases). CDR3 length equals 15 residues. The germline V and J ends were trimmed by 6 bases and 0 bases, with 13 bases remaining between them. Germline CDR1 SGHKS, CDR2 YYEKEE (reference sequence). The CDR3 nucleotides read TGTGCCAGCACGTCTTCAGGGAACTCTGGAAACACCATATATTTT. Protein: CASTSSGNSGNTIYF.

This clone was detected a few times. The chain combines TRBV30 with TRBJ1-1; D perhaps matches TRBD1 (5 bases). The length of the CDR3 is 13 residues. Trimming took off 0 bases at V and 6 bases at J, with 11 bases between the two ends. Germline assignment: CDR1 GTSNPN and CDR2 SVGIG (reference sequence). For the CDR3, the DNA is TGTGCCTGGAGTGTCCAGGGTGGCGCTGAAGCTTTCTTT. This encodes CAWSVQGGAEAFF.